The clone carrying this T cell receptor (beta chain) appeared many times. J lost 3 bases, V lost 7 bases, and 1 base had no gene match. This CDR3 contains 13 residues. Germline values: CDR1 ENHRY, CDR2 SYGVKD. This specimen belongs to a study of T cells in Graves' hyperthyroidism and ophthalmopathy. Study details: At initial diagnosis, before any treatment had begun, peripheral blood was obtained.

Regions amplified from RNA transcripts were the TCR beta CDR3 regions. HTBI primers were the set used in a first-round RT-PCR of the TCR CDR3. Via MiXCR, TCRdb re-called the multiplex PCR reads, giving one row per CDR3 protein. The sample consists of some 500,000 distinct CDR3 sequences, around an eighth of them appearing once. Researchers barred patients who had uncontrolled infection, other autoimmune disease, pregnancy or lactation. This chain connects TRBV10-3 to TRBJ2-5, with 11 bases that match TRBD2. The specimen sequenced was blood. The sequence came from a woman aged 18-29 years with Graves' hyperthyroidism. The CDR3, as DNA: TGTGCCATCATGGGACTAGCGGAAGAGACCCAGTACTTC. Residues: CAIMGLAEETQYF.